These 27 T cell receptor beta chains were all obtained from the same sample, sequenced in a study of T-cell memory formation after mild COVID-19. TCRdb re-called the 5' RACE reads through MiXCR, storing one row per CDR3 protein. In the table there are about 250,000 distinct CDR3 sequences, roughly 15% of which are singletons. The source material was PBMCs or a T cell subset sorted from them (not recorded which). All receptors come from a man aged 18-30 years who had mild COVID-19 (a few samples of this study predate the infection). Cell type and time point are not known.

The chain is built from TRBV29-1 and TRBJ1-2; D remains ambiguous. CDR1 SQVTM and CDR2 ANQGSEA come from the germline V gene. With 7 bases removed from V and 4 bases from J, the gap between germline ends came to 13 bases. This CDR3 is built from 12 residues. The DNA for the CDR3 is TGCAGCGCCCGCGGACCTTCCTATGGCTACACCTTC. Protein sequence: CSARGPSYGYTF.

Turning to this clonotype: The junction and the germline gene differ at one end; a read error may be behind it. The chain carries TRBV7-2 and TRBJ2-1, with D unresolved. The germline CDR1 and CDR2 sequences are SGHTA and FQGNSA. This CDR3 comprises 17 residues. The CDR3 DNA reads TGTGCCAGCAGCTTAGTAGCCGGGTCCCCCTCCTACGATGAGCAGTTCTTC. It encodes CASSLVAGSPSYDEQFF.

The V call is TRBV3-1, the J call TRBJ1-1, with D possibly TRBD1 on 6 matching bases. The V end was cut by 4 bases, the J end by 4 bases, with 13 bases between. In germline, CDR1 is LGHDT, CDR2 YNNKEL (reference sequence). CDR3 length: 14 residues. The chain's CDR3 is CASSPYLQGTEAFF. CDR3 DNA: TGTGCCAGCAGCCCGTACTTACAGGGCACTGAAGCTTTCTTT.

The rearrangement links TRBV7-2 to TRBJ2-5, with D unresolved. V was cut by 5 bases and J by 9 bases, with 13 bases left in between. CDR3 length equals 12 residues. In germline, CDR1 is SGHTA, CDR2 FQGNSA. The CDR3 bases are TGTGCCAGCAGCCGAGACACTGCCCCCCAGTACTTC. The encoded protein is CASSRDTAPQYF. Looking up the rest from reference TRBV7-2 and TRBJ2-5 gives the full variable domain: GAGVSQSPSNKVTEKGKDVELRCDPISGHTALYWYRQSLGQGLEFLIYFQGNSAPDKSGLPSDRFSAERTGGSVSTLTIQRTQQEDSAVYLCASSRDTAPQYFGPGTRLLVL.

This clonotype was recorded many times. V usage is TRBV7-9 and J usage is TRBJ1-1; no firm D call. CDR3 length equals 13 residues. The V end lost 5 bases, the J end lost 5 bases, and 12 bases lay between the germline ends. CDR1 is SEHNR and CDR2 is FQNEAQ in the germline V gene (reference sequence). The CDR3: CASSVRTGTEAFF. CDR3 DNA sequence: TGTGCCAGCAGCGTTAGAACCGGGACTGAAGCTTTCTTT.

This sequence joins TRBV10-2 and TRBJ2-3, with 9 bases that match TRBD2. The V and J ends lost 3 bases and 6 bases, in that order; junction bases with no gene match: 7. CDR1 is WSHSY and CDR2 is SAAADI in the germline V gene. The CDR3 contains 15 residues. The CDR3, as DNA: TGCGCCAGCAGTGACGCGGGGGGGCTCCGGGATACGCAGTATTTT. Its translation: CASSDAGGLRDTQYF.

The chain carries TRBV7-2 and TRBJ1-2; unclear D gene. Germline-derived CDR1 and CDR2 are SGHTA and FQGNSA. The CDR3 length is 12 residues. The germline V and J ends were trimmed by 5 bases and 2 bases, with 6 bases remaining between them. The CDR3 DNA reads TGTGCCAGCAGCCTTTTAAACTATGGCTACACCTTC. The encoded protein is CASSLLNYGYTF.

This chain uses TRBV20-1 with TRBJ2-7, with D hard to call. The CDR3 totals 11 residues. Deletions cut 5 bases from V and 5 bases from J, with 10 bases between. Germline values: CDR1 DFQATT, CDR2 SNEGSKA (reference sequence). CDR3 in amino acids: CSASRSDEQYV. The CDR3 bases are TGCAGTGCTTCAAGGAGTGACGAGCAGTACGTC.

This clonotype occurred a few times. V gene TRBV12-3 or TRBV12-4 combines with J gene TRBJ2-7; tentative D call: TRBD2 (6 bases). The CDR3 runs 13 residues. V was trimmed by 6 bases and J by 7 bases, leaving 16 bases between them. CDR3 coding DNA: TGTGCCAGCAGCCGCAATGGGCGGGGTGAGCAGTACGTC. Residues: CASSRNGRGEQYV.

The rearrangement links TRBV5-1 to TRBJ2-3, with 7 positions matching TRBD2. From germline, CDR1 is SGHRS and CDR2 YFSETQ. With 2 bases clipped from V and 6 bases from J, the junction kept 12 bases outside the gene matches. The CDR3 totals 16 residues. CDR3 bases: TGCGCCAGCAGCTTCAGCGGGGCGTCCCCCGGGGATACGCAGTATTTT. It specifies CASSFSGASPGDTQYF.

The J gene is TRBJ2-2, the V gene TRBV7-8; 9 bases agree with TRBD2. CDR3 length: 17 amino acids. Germline V lookup: CDR1 SGHVS, CDR2 FQNEAQ. V lost 6 bases, J lost 0 bases, and 8 bases stayed unmatched. The CDR3: CASRKSGGPTNTGELFF. CDR3 DNA sequence: TGTGCCAGCAGGAAGAGCGGGGGGCCCACGAACACCGGGGAGCTGTTTTTT.

This clonotype was seen a handful of times. V and J are TRBV5-1 and TRBJ1-1; TRBD1 matches 11 bases. Germline values: CDR1 SGHRS, CDR2 YFSETQ. The CDR3 sequence is 17 residues long. V was pared by 0 bases and J by 4 bases, with 8 bases of the junction left unmatched. CDR3 loop: CASSLAGVDRGPTEAFF. Here the CDR3 DNA reads TGCGCCAGCAGCTTGGCCGGTGTGGACAGGGGGCCCACTGAAGCTTTCTTT.

The chain has TRBV5-8 and TRBJ1-1, with D tentatively TRBD1 (6 bases). CDR3 length: 12 residues. Germline V gene data show CDR1 as SGHTS and CDR2 as YDEGEE. V was shortened by 4 bases and J by 11 bases, with 15 bases between the two germline ends. CDR3 sequence: CASSVRGVRAFF. The CDR3 nucleotides read TGTGCCAGCAGCGTCAGGGGTGTTCGGGCTTTCTTT.

This clonotype was seen more than once but under ten times. The chain couples TRBV11-2 to TRBJ2-5; TRBD2 agrees at 11 bases. V dropped 2 bases and J dropped 4; count of bases not matched to a gene: 9. The V gene's germline CDR1 is SGHAT and CDR2 FQNNGV. The CDR3 sequence is 17 residues long. The CDR3 reads CASSLYARLAGGETQYF. CDR3 DNA sequence: TGTGCCAGCAGCTTATACGCCAGGCTAGCGGGGGGAGAGACCCAGTACTTC.

The V call is TRBV20-1, the J call TRBJ1-6, with unresolved D. CDR3 length: 15 residues. Per the germline V gene, CDR1 is DFQATT and CDR2 is SNEGSKA (reference sequence). Trimming removed 0 bases from V and 3 bases from J, with 9 bases in between. The CDR3 DNA reads TGCAGTGCTAGAGATCTTAGGGACTATAATTCACCCCTCCACTTT. Translation: CSARDLRDYNSPLHF.

This clonotype was seen many times. CDR3 sequence: CASTPGLNTEAFF. The CDR3 DNA is TGTGCCAGCACTCCTGGTTTGAACACTGAAGCTTTCTTT. The chain is built from TRBV12-3 or TRBV12-4 and TRBJ1-1; no definite D call. V shed 7 bases and J shed 0 bases, with 9 bases lying between them. The CDR3 sequence is 13 residues long.

The sample holds many counts of this clonotype. CDR3 sequence (DNA): TGTGCCAGCAGTTACTTGAGGGGCGATGAGCAGTTCTTC. Protein: CASSYLRGDEQFF. The rearrangement links TRBV6-2 or TRBV6-3 to TRBJ2-1; D may correspond to TRBD1 or TRBD2 (5 bases each). V was cut by 1 base and J by 8 bases, with 9 bases left in between. The CDR3 totals 13 residues. Germline CDR1 and CDR2: MNHEY and SVGEGT.

This clonotype was seen at least ten times. V is TRBV21-1 and J is TRBJ1-6; TRBD1 is the table's D call and was not checked against the DNA. TRBV21-1 has pseudogene status. The CDR3 length is 16 residues. The CDR3 region has the DNA TGTGCCAGCAGCAAAGTCCCCCACTCCTATAATTCACCCCTCCACTTT. The encoded protein is CASSKVPHSYNSPLHF.

The chain carries TRBV5-4 and TRBJ2-5, with D possibly being TRBD2 (7 bases). Trimming cost V 4 bases and J 2 bases, with 24 bases left between them. Looked up from germline, CDR1 is SGHNT and CDR2 is YYREEE (reference sequence). This CDR3 spans 18 amino acids. CDR3 bases: TGTGCCAGCAGCCCTATCTGGAGGGGGGGCCCTGGGCAAGAGACCCAGTACTTC. It translates to CASSPIWRGGPGQETQYF. The full variable domain, rest sourced from reference TRBV5-4 and TRBJ2-5, is ETGVTQSPTHLIKTRGQQVTLRCSSQSGHNTVSWYQQALGQGPQFIFQYYREEENGRGNFPPRFSGLQFPNYSSELNVNALELDDSALYLCASSPIWRGGPGQETQYFGPGTRLLVL.

The chain recombines TRBV7-2 with TRBJ2-7, with TRBD2 matching over 10 bases. The CDR3 consists of 15 residues. The trim removed 2 bases at V and 3 bases at J, leaving 4 bases unmatched. Germline V gene sequence: CDR1 SGHTA, CDR2 FQGNSA. The CDR3 bases are TGTGCCAGCAGCTTACCCGTAGCGGGGGGCTACGAGCAGTACTTC. Translated, it gives CASSLPVAGGYEQYF.

The chain has TRBV12-3 or TRBV12-4 and TRBJ2-3, with 7 bases lining up with TRBD2. J gave up 2 bases and V 4 bases, and 9 bases lay outside the gene matches. The CDR3 has 16 amino acids. CDR3 sequence: CASSSYSGGNTDTQYF. The CDR3 DNA is TGTGCCAGCAGTTCTTATTCGGGGGGAAACACAGATACGCAGTATTTT.

The chain joins TRBV28 to TRBJ2-7; a weak D match, TRBD1 (6 bases). Germline-derived CDR1 and CDR2 are MDHEN and SYDVKM. The V end was cut by 5 bases, the J end by 2 bases, with 13 bases between. This CDR3 is 14 amino acids long. The CDR3 sequence is CASSPQQGPYEQYV. The CDR3 DNA follows: TGTGCCAGCAGTCCACAACAGGGTCCCTACGAGCAGTACGTC.

The chain is built from TRBV18 and TRBJ1-2; D not resolved. Germline-derived CDR1 and CDR2 are KGHSH and LQKENI. Trimming left V 6 bases short and J 8 bases short, with 22 bases between. CDR3 size: 15 residues. The CDR3 spells CASSPIGRADGGYTF. The CDR3 coding sequence is TGTGCCAGCTCCCCTATCGGAAGGGCGGATGGCGGCTACACCTTC.

There are a few counts of this clonotype. The J gene is TRBJ2-7, the V gene TRBV10-3; a weak D match, TRBD2 (6 bases). The CDR3 is 14 residues long. The germline V gene has CDR1 ENHRY and CDR2 SYGVKD. Trimming removed 0 bases at V and 3 bases at J, with 9 bases between. The CDR3 DNA is TGTGCCATCAGTGAGTCCCGCGGGGACTACGAGCAGTACGTC. This gives the protein CAISESRGDYEQYV.

There are a few counts of this clonotype. The chain uses TRBV28 and TRBJ2-3; D remains unclear. CDR1 and CDR2 (germline): MDHEN, SYDVKM. V gave up 7 bases and J gave up 5 bases, with 13 bases separating them. The CDR3 length is 13 residues. The CDR3 sequence: CASTPGTEDTQYF. Written as DNA, the CDR3 is TGTGCCAGCACCCCCGGAACAGAAGATACGCAGTATTTT.

The chain joins TRBV7-2 to TRBJ2-3; 12 positions agree with TRBD2. Germline-derived CDR1 and CDR2 are SGHTA and FQGNSA. CDR3 size: 17 residues. The V gene end was trimmed by 6 bases and the J gene end by 6 bases; junction bases not matched to a gene: 13. In DNA, the CDR3 is TGTGCCAGCAGTTCTCTAGCGGGGGGGCCAGGGGTTGATACGCAGTATTTT. Translated: CASSSLAGGPGVDTQYF.

V gene TRBV14 combines with J gene TRBJ2-7; weak D call: TRBD1 (6 bases). The CDR3 covers 13 residues. With 3 bases removed from V and 6 bases from J, the gap between germline ends came to 12 bases. The germline V gene has CDR1 SGHDN and CDR2 FVKESK. The CDR3 DNA follows: TGTGCCAGCAGCCACCGAAGGGGGAGCGAGCAGTACGTC. Residues: CASSHRRGSEQYV.